The rows below give T cell receptor beta chains drawn from one sample of a study of OX40 agonist ivuxolimab in advanced cancers. Data came from immunoSEQ multiplex PCR; TCRdb stores just in-frame clones and leaves some out. The top ten clones hold roughly 3.6% of a sample with about 40,000 clones, 80% to 90% of them seen once. Sequenced material: CD4+ or CD8+ T cells sorted from blood, taken in a trial of the OX40 agonist ivuxolimab. These receptors were collected from an adult with an advanced solid tumor such as melanoma, head and neck, liver or kidney cancer. Both conserved end residues are part of each CDR3. Fields, in order: clone size, D gene, V gene, J gene, CDR3 protein, CDR3 DNA. The D gene is left open where the match is weak. Clone size is given for some rows only: seen once, a few or many times, or a class if the clone is expanded.

abundance: once; d_gene: TRBD1; v_gene: TRBV11-3; j_gene: TRBJ2-7; CDR3aa: CASSARTGGYEQYF; CDR3nt: TGTGCCAGCAGCGCCCGGACAGGGGGCTACGAGCAGTACTTC
abundance: NA; d_gene: TRBD2; v_gene: TRBV30; j_gene: TRBJ2-1; CDR3aa: CAWRLGGRGEQFF; CDR3nt: TGTGCCTGGAGGTTGGGCGGGAGAGGGGAGCAGTTCTTC
abundance: NA; d_gene: NA; v_gene: TRBV10-3; j_gene: TRBJ2-7; CDR3aa: CAISDQAYMTYEQYF; CDR3nt: TGTGCCATCAGTGATCAGGCCTACATGACCTACGAGCAGTACTTC
abundance: NA; d_gene: NA; v_gene: TRBV27; j_gene: TRBJ2-3; CDR3aa: CASSFSGQGKVTQYF; CDR3nt: TGTGCCAGCAGTTTTAGTGGGCAGGGGAAGGTTACGCAGTATTTT
abundance: NA; d_gene: NA; v_gene: TRBV19; j_gene: TRBJ2-1; CDR3aa: CASSIRDNEQFF; CDR3nt: TGTGCCAGTAGTATCCGGGACAATGAGCAGTTCTTC
abundance: NA; d_gene: NA; v_gene: TRBV11-3; j_gene: TRBJ1-1; CDR3aa: CASSPRADPLNTEAFF; CDR3nt: TGTGCCAGCAGCCCTAGGGCCGATCCACTGAACACTGAAGCTTTCTTT
abundance: few; d_gene: NA; v_gene: TRBV27; j_gene: TRBJ2-7; CDR3aa: CASSRQGLGSAYEQYF; CDR3nt: TGTGCCAGCAGCCGACAAGGGCTGGGGTCCGCCTACGAGCAGTACTTC
abundance: NA; d_gene: NA; v_gene: TRBV6-9; j_gene: TRBJ1-5; CDR3aa: CASSPGTSNQPQHF; CDR3nt: TGTGCCAGCAGTCCCGGGACTTCCAATCAGCCCCAGCATTTT
abundance: NA; d_gene: NA; v_gene: TRBV7-9; j_gene: TRBJ1-1; CDR3aa: CASSSVNTEAFF; CDR3nt: TGTGCCAGCAGCTCCGTGAACACTGAAGCTTTCTTT
abundance: once; d_gene: NA; v_gene: TRBV6-5; j_gene: TRBJ1-3; CDR3aa: CASSYYLGRGNTIYF; CDR3nt: TGTGCCAGCAGTTACTATCTGGGGAGGGGAAACACCATATATTTT
abundance: NA; d_gene: NA; v_gene: TRBV5-6; j_gene: TRBJ2-7; CDR3aa: CASSHFRGPPYEQYF; CDR3nt: TGTGCCAGCAGCCACTTCAGGGGCCCCCCTTACGAGCAGTACTTC
abundance: few; d_gene: NA; v_gene: TRBV7-2; j_gene: TRBJ1-1; CDR3aa: CASSFMDTEAFF; CDR3nt: TGTGCCAGCAGCTTTATGGACACTGAAGCTTTCTTT
abundance: few; d_gene: NA; v_gene: TRBV18; j_gene: TRBJ1-1; CDR3aa: CASSPGGPEAFF; CDR3nt: TGTGCCAGCTCACCGGGCGGTCCTGAAGCTTTCTTT
abundance: NA; d_gene: NA; v_gene: TRBV7-3; j_gene: TRBJ2-5; CDR3aa: CASSWTIRETQYF; CDR3nt: TGTGCCAGCAGCTGGACTATACGGGAGACCCAGTACTTC
abundance: NA; d_gene: TRBD1; v_gene: TRBV11-3; j_gene: TRBJ2-3; CDR3aa: CASSLGGAGGNTDTQYF; CDR3nt: TGTGCCAGCAGCTTAGGAGGCGCAGGGGGCAACACAGATACGCAGTATTTT
abundance: NA; d_gene: TRBD1; v_gene: TRBV28; j_gene: TRBJ2-7; CDR3aa: CASSPLGTGSSYEQYF; CDR3nt: TGTGCCAGCAGTCCTCTTGGGACAGGGAGCTCCTACGAGCAGTACTTC
abundance: NA; d_gene: TRBD1; v_gene: TRBV28; j_gene: TRBJ1-4; CDR3aa: CASSLAGGGYNEKLFF; CDR3nt: TGTGCCAGCAGTTTGGCAGGGGGGGGTTATAATGAAAAACTGTTTTTT
abundance: NA; d_gene: NA; v_gene: TRBV19; j_gene: TRBJ1-1; CDR3aa: CASSTGQTGNTEAFF; CDR3nt: TGTGCCAGTAGTACCGGACAAACAGGTAACACTGAAGCTTTCTTT
abundance: once; d_gene: TRBD2; v_gene: TRBV10-3; j_gene: TRBJ2-1; CDR3aa: CAISSAGGRSYNEQFF; CDR3nt: TGTGCCATCAGTTCCGCGGGAGGACGCTCCTACAATGAGCAGTTCTTC
abundance: once; d_gene: NA; v_gene: TRBV18; j_gene: TRBJ2-7; CDR3aa: CASSPFPNYEQYF; CDR3nt: TGTGCCAGCTCACCGTTTCCGAACTACGAGCAGTACTTC
abundance: NA; d_gene: NA; v_gene: TRBV7-2; j_gene: TRBJ2-3; CDR3aa: CASSLMSSYTDTQYF; CDR3nt: TGTGCCAGCAGCTTAATGTCTAGCTACACAGATACGCAGTATTTT
abundance: NA; d_gene: TRBD2; v_gene: TRBV10-3; j_gene: TRBJ2-3; CDR3aa: CAISPASGRVHSTDTQYF; CDR3nt: TGTGCCATCAGTCCGGCTAGCGGGAGGGTCCATAGCACAGATACGCAGTATTTT
abundance: NA; d_gene: NA; v_gene: TRBV29-1; j_gene: TRBJ1-2; CDR3aa: CSVEEDYGYTF; CDR3nt: TGCAGCGTTGAGGAGGACTATGGCTACACCTTC
abundance: NA; d_gene: NA; v_gene: TRBV6-5; j_gene: TRBJ1-1; CDR3aa: CASSYSIGFEAFF; CDR3nt: TGTGCCAGCAGTTACTCGATCGGGTTTGAAGCTTTCTTT
abundance: NA; d_gene: TRBD1; v_gene: TRBV6-6; j_gene: TRBJ1-1; CDR3aa: CASSRQGGFEAFF; CDR3nt: TGTGCCAGCAGCCGCCAGGGGGGATTCGAGGCTTTCTTT
abundance: few; d_gene: TRBD2; v_gene: TRBV4-2; j_gene: TRBJ2-1; CDR3aa: CASSSSGTSALGEQFF; CDR3nt: TGTGCCAGCAGCTCCTCCGGGACTAGCGCCCTTGGTGAGCAGTTCTTC
abundance: NA; d_gene: TRBD1; v_gene: TRBV11-2; j_gene: TRBJ1-2; CDR3aa: CASSPGQVRIYGYTF; CDR3nt: TGTGCCAGCAGCCCCGGACAGGTCCGGATATATGGCTACACCTTC
abundance: NA; d_gene: NA; v_gene: TRBV10-3; j_gene: TRBJ1-4; CDR3aa: CAISVSGDRDEKLFF; CDR3nt: TGTGCCATCAGTGTATCAGGTGACAGAGATGAAAAACTGTTTTTT
abundance: NA; d_gene: NA; v_gene: TRBV6-5; j_gene: TRBJ2-1; CDR3aa: CASRGSGVRNEQFF; CDR3nt: TGTGCCAGCAGGGGAAGCGGAGTAAGGAATGAGCAGTTCTTC
abundance: NA; d_gene: NA; v_gene: TRBV30; j_gene: TRBJ1-6; CDR3aa: CAWSVPDRTNSPLHF; CDR3nt: TGTGCCTGGAGTGTCCCCGACAGGACCAATTCACCCCTCCACTTT
abundance: NA; d_gene: NA; v_gene: TRBV5-4; j_gene: TRBJ1-1; CDR3aa: CASSKQGSYTEAFF; CDR3nt: TGTGCCAGCAGCAAACAGGGATCGTACACTGAAGCTTTCTTT
abundance: NA; d_gene: NA; v_gene: TRBV5-4; j_gene: TRBJ1-1; CDR3aa: CASSFGTRSEAFF; CDR3nt: TGTGCCAGCAGCTTCGGGACACGGTCTGAAGCTTTCTTT
abundance: once; d_gene: NA; v_gene: TRBV9; j_gene: TRBJ1-2; CDR3aa: CASSPGGVGNYGYTF; CDR3nt: TGTGCCAGCAGCCCGGGGGGGGTCGGGAACTATGGCTACACCTTC
abundance: NA; d_gene: TRBD1; v_gene: TRBV2; j_gene: TRBJ1-2; CDR3aa: CASSGDRVTYGYTF; CDR3nt: TGTGCCAGCAGTGGGGACAGGGTAACCTATGGCTACACCTTC
abundance: NA; d_gene: NA; v_gene: TRBV28; j_gene: TRBJ1-2; CDR3aa: CASSSVGSTHGLYTF; CDR3nt: TGTGCCAGCAGTTCAGTCGGGAGCACCCATGGGCTCTACACCTTC
abundance: NA; d_gene: NA; v_gene: TRBV10-1; j_gene: TRBJ2-5; CDR3aa: CASSEDLGGETQYF; CDR3nt: TGCGCCAGCAGTGAGGACCTTGGGGGGGAGACCCAGTACTTC
abundance: NA; d_gene: NA; v_gene: TRBV6-6; j_gene: TRBJ2-1; CDR3aa: CASSYWGAGNEQFF; CDR3nt: TGTGCCAGCAGTTACTGGGGGGCCGGAAATGAGCAGTTCTTC
abundance: NA; d_gene: NA; v_gene: TRBV19; j_gene: TRBJ2-5; CDR3aa: CASRRGTETQYF; CDR3nt: TGTGCCAGTCGACGGGGAACGGAGACCCAGTACTTC
abundance: NA; d_gene: NA; v_gene: TRBV10-3; j_gene: TRBJ2-3; CDR3aa: CAISGDSLSTDTQYF; CDR3nt: TGTGCCATCAGTGGAGATTCCCTTAGCACAGATACGCAGTATTTT
abundance: NA; d_gene: NA; v_gene: TRBV27; j_gene: TRBJ2-1; CDR3aa: CASSLRRIASSYNEQFF; CDR3nt: TGTGCCAGCAGCTTAAGGAGGATAGCGAGCTCCTACAATGAGCAGTTCTTC
abundance: once; d_gene: NA; v_gene: TRBV2; j_gene: TRBJ1-1; CDR3aa: CASRDDSNTEAFF; CDR3nt: TGTGCCAGCAGGGACGACAGTAACACTGAAGCTTTCTTT
abundance: NA; d_gene: TRBD1; v_gene: TRBV7-2; j_gene: TRBJ1-3; CDR3aa: CASSPIRGSGNTIYF; CDR3nt: TGTGCCAGCAGCCCGATCAGGGGGTCTGGAAACACCATATATTTT
abundance: NA; d_gene: TRBD2; v_gene: TRBV30; j_gene: TRBJ2-7; CDR3aa: CAWRPPGGYEQYF; CDR3nt: TGTGCCTGGAGACCTCCCGGGGGGTACGAGCAGTACTTC
abundance: NA; d_gene: TRBD2; v_gene: TRBV18; j_gene: TRBJ2-4; CDR3aa: CASSPAGLAGGGAKNIQYF; CDR3nt: TGTGCCAGCTCACCCGCCGGACTAGCGGGAGGGGGGGCCAAAAACATTCAGTACTTC
abundance: NA; d_gene: TRBD2; v_gene: TRBV5-4; j_gene: TRBJ2-6; CDR3aa: CASSLPRTSVGANVLTF; CDR3nt: TGTGCCAGCAGCTTGCCCCGGACTAGCGTTGGGGCCAACGTCCTGACTTTC
abundance: NA; d_gene: NA; v_gene: TRBV6-5; j_gene: TRBJ2-7; CDR3aa: CASSRVGLNYEQYF; CDR3nt: TGTGCCAGCAGTAGAGTCGGACTGAACTACGAGCAGTACTTC
abundance: NA; d_gene: NA; v_gene: TRBV28; j_gene: TRBJ2-7; CDR3aa: CASSYLSLEQYF; CDR3nt: TGTGCCAGCAGTTATCTGTCCCTGGAGCAGTACTTC
abundance: NA; d_gene: NA; v_gene: TRBV7-9; j_gene: TRBJ2-5; CDR3aa: CASSPSRETQYF; CDR3nt: TGTGCCAGCAGCCCCTCCAGAGAGACCCAGTACTTC
abundance: NA; d_gene: TRBD1; v_gene: TRBV10-1; j_gene: TRBJ1-2; CDR3aa: CASFPDRGDGYTF; CDR3nt: TGCGCCAGCTTCCCAGACAGGGGAGATGGCTACACCTTC
abundance: NA; d_gene: NA; v_gene: TRBV2; j_gene: TRBJ1-2; CDR3aa: CASSGRTVPNYGYTF; CDR3nt: TGTGCCAGCAGTGGACGCACCGTCCCTAACTATGGCTACACCTTC
abundance: NA; d_gene: TRBD1; v_gene: TRBV7-2; j_gene: TRBJ1-1; CDR3aa: CASSFHRGRVGNTEAFF; CDR3nt: TGTGCCAGCAGCTTCCACAGGGGGCGCGTAGGGAACACTGAAGCTTTCTTT
abundance: NA; d_gene: NA; v_gene: TRBV28; j_gene: TRBJ2-3; CDR3aa: CASSLGSDLKQYF; CDR3nt: TGTGCCAGCAGTTTAGGTTCGGATCTAAAACAGTATTTT
abundance: NA; d_gene: TRBD1; v_gene: TRBV5-1; j_gene: TRBJ2-7; CDR3aa: CASSLVGQGSYEQYF; CDR3nt: TGCGCCAGCAGCTTGGTCGGACAGGGGTCCTACGAGCAGTACTTC